This T cell receptor beta chain derives from a study of OX40 agonist ivuxolimab in advanced cancers. Study details: Three patients, one with hepatocellular carcinoma and two with cutaneous melanoma, achieved partial responses. Regarding the study as a whole: Among the lowest levels of clonal expansion were found in partial responders at 0.1-3.0 mg/kg.

A remark on this clone: Its antigen is undetermined.

The germline gives CDR1 SQVTM, CDR2 ANQGSEA. The CDR3 runs 17 residues. Trimming removed 1 base from V and 2 bases from J, with 21 bases in between. Sequencing used immunoSEQ multiplex PCR; TCRdb keeps in-frame clones, though not all of them. The sample contains about 67,000 clones, more than 75% of which appear only once. The chain couples TRBV29-1 to TRBJ2-7; D is possibly TRBD1 or TRBD2 (5 bases each). The source material was CD4+ or CD8+ T cells sorted from blood, sampled in a trial of the OX40 agonist ivuxolimab. The receptor's source is an adult with an advanced solid tumor such as melanoma, head and neck, liver or kidney cancer. CDR3 nucleotides: TGCAGCGTTGAAGCACCCCGCTACCGGGACGGAACCTACGAGCAGTACTTC. Translating gives CSVEAPRYRDGTYEQYF.